This T cell receptor beta chain was found in a study of T cell repertoires in cytomegalovirus infection. Study summary: CMV epitopes, recently identified HLA-C-restricted and well-studied HLA-B-restricted, were used. Based on public TCR beta signatures, there were indications of CMV infection and of a matching HLA type. Overall study results and limits: Clonotype analysis showed dominance of the ex vivo response by HLA-C-restricted CMV-specific TCR beta clonotypes. Cumulated frequencies of public TCR beta families served to identify carriers of CMV plus the relevant HLA.

Via MiXCR, TCRdb re-called the reads, giving one row per CDR3 protein. This sample has more than 35,000 distinct CDR3 sequences; about 48% occur once, and the top ten carry around 90%. As for this clonotype: The antigen is undetermined.

The length of the CDR3 is 17 residues. Looked up from germline, CDR1 is SGHVS and CDR2 is FNYEAQ. Trimming cost V 5 bases and J 7 bases; bases outside gene matches: 17. The receptor comes from a human donor in good health (CMV status not recorded). Some clones in this sample may be carry-over from other donors' samples. The sample consisted of CD8+ T cells from cultured PBMCs, taken from culture after CMV antigen stimulation. The rearrangement joins TRBV7-6 to TRBJ2-1; 7 positions agree with TRBD2. CDR3 in amino acids: CASSPRISGGRLNEQFF. DNA of the CDR3: TGTGCCAGCAGCCCCCGGATTTCGGGAGGCCGTCTAAATGAGCAGTTCTTC.